Below, 31 T cell receptor beta chains from the same sample are listed, as sequenced in a study of T cell responses to AZD1222 COVID-19 vaccine. Profiled with immunoSEQ multiplex PCR; TCRdb holds only in-frame clones, not every one. The table has over 150,000 clones, approximately 90% seen once. The starting material was peripheral blood, obtained on day 0 of AZD1222 vaccination. The source is an adult in good health.

V is TRBV11-3 and J is TRBJ2-7; possibly TRBD1 for D (6 bases). V was pared by 5 bases and J by 2 bases, with 13 bases between. Germline V gene lookup returns CDR1 SGHNT and CDR2 YENEEA. The CDR3 is 14 residues long. The CDR3 nucleotides are TGTGCCAGCAGCCTAGGGGGACCCACCTACGAGCAGTACTTC. This translates into CASSLGGPTYEQYF.

The rearrangement joins TRBV9 to TRBJ2-2; 7 bases are shared with TRBD2. The germline gives CDR1 SGDLS, CDR2 YYNGEE. Losses at the gene ends were 3 bases for V and 8 bases for J; bases not matched to a gene: 7. The CDR3 is 14 residues long. CDR3 sequence: CASSAGLVSGELFF. The DNA for the CDR3 is TGTGCCAGCAGCGCCGGACTAGTATCTGGGGAGCTGTTTTTT.

This clone is a singleton in its sample. This CDR3 reads CASSPGTTGELFF. Written as DNA, the CDR3 is TGCGCCAGCAGCCCAGGGACTACCGGGGAGCTGTTTTTT. The chain uses TRBV5-1 and TRBJ2-2; maybe TRBD2 (6 bases). This CDR3 has 13 residues. Looked up from germline, CDR1 is SGHRS and CDR2 is YFSETQ. The V end was cut by 4 bases, the J end by 5 bases, with 9 bases between.

The chain carries TRBV5-4 and TRBJ2-2; 11 positions match TRBD1. This CDR3 is built from 16 residues. V lost 4 bases to trimming and J lost 2 bases; unmatched junction nucleotides: 4. Germline V gene lookup returns CDR1 SGHNT and CDR2 YYREEE (reference sequence). The chain's CDR3 is CASSRGQGGNTGELFF. The CDR3 nucleotides read TGTGCCAGCAGCAGGGGACAGGGGGGTAACACCGGGGAGCTGTTTTTT.

V and J are TRBV15 and TRBJ1-5; D call uncertain. The CDR3 spans 17 residues. Germline V gene data show CDR1 as LNHNV and CDR2 as YYDKDF (reference sequence). The V end was cut by 1 base, the J end by 0 bases, with 13 bases between. As DNA, the CDR3 is TGTGCCACCAGCAGAGGGCGTGTGCCCCGTAGCAATCAGCCCCAGCATTTT. It translates to CATSRGRVPRSNQPQHF.

This clone was detected a few times. The chain recombines TRBV6-5 with TRBJ1-2; no clear D. Trimming removed 0 bases at V and 2 bases at J, with 10 bases between. Germline CDR1 is MNHEY and CDR2 is SVGAGI. CDR3 length: 15 residues. This chain's CDR3 is CASSYSTAQNYGYTF. CDR3 DNA: TGTGCCAGCAGTTACTCAACAGCGCAGAACTATGGCTACACCTTC.

The V and J genes are TRBV5-8 and TRBJ1-2; TRBD1 aligns across 7 bases. The V and J ends lost 4 bases and 6 bases, in that order; junction bases with no gene match: 6. The germline V gene has CDR1 SGHTS and CDR2 YDEGEE. CDR3 size: 13 residues. Here the CDR3 DNA reads TGTGCCAGCAGCGGCCGGGACAGACATGGCTACACCTTC. Translation: CASSGRDRHGYTF.

The chain links TRBV11-2 to TRBJ2-5; TRBD2 agrees at 7 bases. V shed 0 bases and J 7 bases; nucleotides not matched to a gene: 2. Germline loops: CDR1 SGHAT, CDR2 FQNNGV. The CDR3 has 13 residues. The CDR3 sequence is CASSLEPGGTQYF. CDR3 in DNA: TGTGCCAGCAGCTTAGAGCCGGGGGGGACCCAGTACTTC.

The table lists this clone with a count of one. The rearrangement uses TRBV6-4 and TRBJ2-1, with D possibly TRBD2 on 5 matching bases. V shed 1 base and J shed 0 bases, with 10 bases lying between them. The CDR3 is 16 amino acids. Germline V gives CDR1 MRHNA, CDR2 SNTAGT. CDR3 nucleotides: TGTGCCAGCAGTGACTGGTCGGGGAGCTCCTACAATGAGCAGTTCTTC. Its translation is CASSDWSGSSYNEQFF.

The V call is TRBV12-5, the J call TRBJ1-2; possibly TRBD1 for D (6 bases). V lost 4 bases to trimming and J lost 2 bases, with 14 bases between them. The CDR3 spans 15 residues. CDR1 and CDR2 from the germline V gene are LGHNT and FRNRAP. The CDR3 region has the DNA TGTGCTAGTGGTTCGAGTCCAGGGGCCAACTATGGCTACACCTTC. It codes for CASGSSPGANYGYTF.

The chain recombines TRBV6-5 with TRBJ1-1; TRBD1 might be the D (5 bases). The CDR3 loop spans 14 amino acids. The V gene lost 6 bases and the J gene lost 2 bases, with 13 bases spanning the gap. CDR1 is MNHEY and CDR2 is SVGAGI in the germline V gene. CDR3 DNA: TGTGCCAGCAGCCCCACAAGGGGCAACACTGAAGCTTTCTTT. Translated: CASSPTRGNTEAFF.

The chain uses TRBV18 and TRBJ2-4; no definite D call. Germline V CDR1 and CDR2: KGHSH, LQKENI. V gave up 8 bases and J gave up 6 bases, with 14 bases separating them. The CDR3 loop spans 13 amino acids. This CDR3 is CASRAVSANIQYF. CDR3 coding DNA: TGTGCCAGCCGGGCCGTCTCCGCAAACATTCAGTACTTC.

V and J are TRBV5-8 and TRBJ1-1; the D gene is possibly TRBD1 (5 bases). The CDR3 runs to 16 residues. Per the germline V gene, CDR1 is SGHTS and CDR2 is YDEGEE. V gave up 3 bases and J gave up 2 bases, with 17 bases separating them. CDR3 residues: CASSWGDRHPNTEAFF. The CDR3 nucleotides are TGTGCCAGCAGCTGGGGGGACCGACATCCTAACACTGAAGCTTTCTTT.

This chain joins TRBV11-2 and TRBJ1-1; D unresolved. The CDR3 spans 13 residues. V dropped 0 bases and J dropped 11 bases, with 13 bases sitting between them. Germline V gene data show CDR1 as SGHAT and CDR2 as FQNNGV. The CDR3 bases are TGTGCCAGCAGCTTAGACCCCCTTACGGGGGCTTTCTTT. Its protein product is CASSLDPLTGAFF.

V and J are TRBV5-1 and TRBJ2-3; 9 positions agree with TRBD1. Germline assignment: CDR1 SGHRS and CDR2 YFSETQ. V was clipped by 3 bases and J by 3 bases; unmatched bases: 8. CDR3 size: 16 residues. CDR3 loop: CASSSRTGASTDTQYF. The CDR3 nucleotides are TGCGCCAGCAGCTCAAGGACAGGGGCGTCGACAGATACGCAGTATTTT.

This chain links TRBV13 with TRBJ2-3; 14 bases are a match to TRBD2. CDR3 length equals 21 residues. Per the germline V gene, CDR1 is PRHDT and CDR2 is FYEKMQ (reference sequence). V trimming: 0 bases; J trimming: 0 bases; junction bases outside the gene matches: 11. CDR3 in amino acids: CASSLGRLAGGPKSSTDTQYF. CDR3 nucleotides: TGTGCCAGCAGCTTAGGCAGACTAGCGGGGGGGCCGAAATCGAGCACAGATACGCAGTATTTT.

The rearrangement joins TRBV9 to TRBJ1-1; no definite D call. V lost 4 bases and J lost 3, with 10 bases in between. The CDR3 covers 13 residues. Germline V gene sequence: CDR1 SGDLS, CDR2 YYNGEE. The CDR3, as DNA: TGTGCCAGCAGCCCCTGGGGTTACACTGAAGCTTTCTTT. Amino acids: CASSPWGYTEAFF.

The gene calls are TRBV5-1 and TRBJ1-4, with D unresolved. The V gene's germline CDR1 is SGHRS and CDR2 YFSETQ. The CDR3 runs to 14 residues. The ends were cut back, 0 bases at V and 5 bases at J, with 8 bases in the middle. The CDR3 nucleotides are TGCGCCAGCAGCTTGGAGGCAGAGAATGAAAAACTGTTTTTT. This sequence encodes CASSLEAENEKLFF.

This chain connects TRBV7-3 to TRBJ1-6, with TRBD1 matching over 10 bases. Germline values: CDR1 SGHTA, CDR2 FQGTGA. Trimming took 5 bases from V and 4 from J; bases not matched to a gene: 11. CDR3 size: 18 residues. This chain's CDR3 is CASSLGTGDLLYNSPLHF. The CDR3 DNA reads TGTGCCAGCAGCCTCGGGACAGGGGACCTTTTATATAATTCACCCCTCCACTTT.

This rearrangement joins TRBV6-5 to TRBJ1-6, with D possibly TRBD1 on 6 matching bases. Germline V gives CDR1 MNHEY, CDR2 SVGAGI. CDR3 size: 16 residues. Trimming took 2 bases from V and 6 from J, leaving 14 bases between them. For the CDR3, the DNA is TGTGCCAGCAGTTACGCCCCTGTCAGGGGTAATTCACCCCTCCACTTT. Translation: CASSYAPVRGNSPLHF.

This clone came up a few times. This chain's CDR3 is CASSLGRGLNEKLFF. In DNA form, the CDR3 reads TGTGCCAGCAGCTTGGGCAGGGGCCTCAATGAAAAACTGTTTTTT. The chain is built from TRBV5-8 and TRBJ1-4; the D gene is possibly TRBD1 (6 bases). The V and J ends lost 0 bases and 5 bases respectively, with 11 bases between them. Looked up from germline, CDR1 is SGHTS and CDR2 is YDEGEE. The CDR3 sequence is 15 residues long.

This rearrangement joins TRBV5-1 to TRBJ2-5; TRBD2 aligns across 14 bases. V shed 4 bases and J 2 bases; nucleotides not matched to a gene: 10. Germline values: CDR1 SGHRS, CDR2 YFSETQ. This CDR3 region has 18 residues. The CDR3 sequence is CASSLGLAGESGQETQYF. In DNA, the CDR3 is TGCGCCAGCAGCCTGGGACTAGCGGGGGAATCGGGGCAAGAGACCCAGTACTTC.

The CDR3 sequence: CASSLGQGSYEQYF. CDR3 nucleotides: TGTGCCAGCAGCCTCGGACAGGGATCCTACGAGCAGTACTTC. V is TRBV6-2 or TRBV6-3 and J is TRBJ2-7; TRBD1 matches at 8 bases. Trimming removed 6 bases from V and 1 base from J; junction bases left unmatched: 5. The CDR3 is 14 residues long. Germline assignment: CDR1 MNHEY and CDR2 SVGEGT.

The chain couples TRBV2 to TRBJ2-5; 8 positions agree with TRBD2. The J segment lost 4 bases and the V segment lost 5 bases, leaving 6 bases of the junction unmatched. The CDR3 covers 14 residues. Germline V gene lookup returns CDR1 SNHLY and CDR2 FYNNEI. DNA for the CDR3: TGTGCCAGCAGTAAAAGGGCGGGGGGAGAGACCCAGTACTTC. Amino acid sequence: CASSKRAGGETQYF.

This clone showed up just a few times. This chain uses TRBV18 with TRBJ2-1; TRBD1 agrees at 11 bases. The CDR3 contains 13 residues. Germline-derived CDR1 and CDR2 are KGHSH and LQKENI. J lost 14 bases, V lost 6 bases, and 9 bases had no gene match. CDR3 in DNA: TGTGCCAGCTCTTCAGATGAGGGACAGGGGGAGTTCTTC. Its protein product is CASSSDEGQGEFF.

The rearrangement joins TRBV11-2 to TRBJ1-1; D is unclear. Between the trimmed V and J ends, which lost 2 bases and 4 bases, there was a span of 5 bases. Germline CDR1 and CDR2: SGHAT and FQNNGV. The CDR3 is 12 amino acids. CDR3 loop: CASSLISTEAFF. The CDR3 coding sequence is TGTGCCAGCAGCTTAATAAGCACTGAAGCTTTCTTT.

The chain is built from TRBV14 and TRBJ1-4; D is unclear. Germline V lookup: CDR1 SGHDN, CDR2 FVKESK. The CDR3 has 13 residues. Trimming took 3 bases from V and 7 from J, leaving 9 bases between them. The CDR3 spells CASSHSLGEKLFF. The CDR3 DNA is TGTGCCAGCAGCCACTCTTTAGGTGAAAAACTGTTTTTT.

The chain carries TRBV9 and TRBJ1-4; 8 bases map to TRBD1. Germline assignment: CDR1 SGDLS and CDR2 YYNGEE. This CDR3 spans 17 amino acids. J lost 0 bases, V lost 4 bases, and 8 bases had no gene match. CDR3 protein: CASSPDRGEPTNEKLFF. The CDR3 DNA sequence: TGTGCCAGCAGCCCCGACAGGGGAGAACCAACTAATGAAAAACTGTTTTTT.

The chain couples TRBV2 to TRBJ1-4; no reliable D call. This CDR3 has 12 residues. Trimming cost V 5 bases and J 7 bases, with 8 bases left between them. From germline, CDR1 is SNHLY and CDR2 FYNNEI. In nucleotides, the CDR3 is TGTGCCAGCAGTATATTGGTTGAAAAACTGTTTTTT. Its translation is CASSILVEKLFF.

J is TRBJ1-2 and V is TRBV19; tentatively, D is TRBD1 (5 bases). V lost 0 bases and J 0 bases, leaving 17 bases between the germline ends. The germline gives CDR1 LNHDA, CDR2 SQIVND (reference sequence). The CDR3 has 18 amino acids. Here the CDR3 reads CASSIDPGSGRANYGYTF. In DNA form, the CDR3 reads TGTGCCAGTAGTATAGATCCGGGCTCAGGGAGAGCTAACTATGGCTACACCTTC.

The CDR3 DNA reads as TGTGCCAGCAGCTTAGATCGGGACTCTCTTCGGGATGGCTACACCTTC. Translation gives CASSLDRDSLRDGYTF. The chain links TRBV11-3 to TRBJ1-2; TRBD1 is a possible D gene (5 bases). This CDR3 is built from 16 residues. Trimming removed 0 bases at V and 6 bases at J, with 17 bases between. The germline V gene encodes CDR1 SGHNT and CDR2 YENEEA.